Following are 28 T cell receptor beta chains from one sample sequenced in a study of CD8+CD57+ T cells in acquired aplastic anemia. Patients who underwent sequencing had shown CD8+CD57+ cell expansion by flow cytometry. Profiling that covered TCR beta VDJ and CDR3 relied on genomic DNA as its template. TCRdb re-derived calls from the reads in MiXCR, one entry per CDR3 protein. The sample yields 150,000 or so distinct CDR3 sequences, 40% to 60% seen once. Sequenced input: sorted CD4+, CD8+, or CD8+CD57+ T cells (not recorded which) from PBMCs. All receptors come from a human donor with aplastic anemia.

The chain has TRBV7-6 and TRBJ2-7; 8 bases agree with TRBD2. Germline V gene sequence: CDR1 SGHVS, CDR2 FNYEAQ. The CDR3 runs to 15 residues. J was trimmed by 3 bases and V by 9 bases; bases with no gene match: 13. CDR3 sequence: CASAKGLVGGYEQYF. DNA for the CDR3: TGTGCCAGTGCTAAGGGACTAGTTGGGGGCTACGAGCAGTACTTC.

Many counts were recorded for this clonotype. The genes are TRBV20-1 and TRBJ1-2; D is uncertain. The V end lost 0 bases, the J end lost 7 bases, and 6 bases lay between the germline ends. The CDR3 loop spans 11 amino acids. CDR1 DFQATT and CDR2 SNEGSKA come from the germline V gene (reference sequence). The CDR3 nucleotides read TGCAGTGCTAGAGATAGCTCTGGCTACACCTTC. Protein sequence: CSARDSSGYTF.

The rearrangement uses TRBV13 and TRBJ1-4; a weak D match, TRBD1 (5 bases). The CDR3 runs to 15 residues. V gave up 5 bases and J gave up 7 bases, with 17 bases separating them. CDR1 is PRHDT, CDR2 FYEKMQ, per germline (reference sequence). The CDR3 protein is CASSARQSYSEKLFF. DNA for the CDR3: TGTGCCAGCAGCGCCCGACAGTCTTATAGTGAAAAACTGTTTTTT. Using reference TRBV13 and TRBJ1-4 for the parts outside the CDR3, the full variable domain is AAGVIQSPRHLIKEKRETATLKCYPIPRHDTVYWYQQGPGQDPQFLISFYEKMQSDKGSIPDRFSAQQFSDYHSELNMSSLELGDSALYFCASSARQSYSEKLFFGSGTQLSVL.

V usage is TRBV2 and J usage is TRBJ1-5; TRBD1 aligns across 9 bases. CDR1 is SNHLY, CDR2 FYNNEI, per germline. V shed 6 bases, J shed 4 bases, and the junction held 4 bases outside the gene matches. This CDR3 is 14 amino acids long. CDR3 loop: CASSEQGANQPQHF. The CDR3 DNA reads TGTGCCAGCAGCGAACAGGGGGCGAATCAGCCCCAGCATTTT.

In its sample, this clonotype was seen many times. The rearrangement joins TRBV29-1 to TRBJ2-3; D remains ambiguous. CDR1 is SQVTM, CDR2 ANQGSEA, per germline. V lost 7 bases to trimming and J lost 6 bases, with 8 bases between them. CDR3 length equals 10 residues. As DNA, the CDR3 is TGCAGCGAATCCTCGGATACGCAGTATTTT. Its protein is CSESSDTQYF.

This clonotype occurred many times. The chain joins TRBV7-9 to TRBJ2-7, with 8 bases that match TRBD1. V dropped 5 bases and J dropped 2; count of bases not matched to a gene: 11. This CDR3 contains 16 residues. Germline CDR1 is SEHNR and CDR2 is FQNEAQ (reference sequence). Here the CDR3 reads CASSPPSGQATYEQYF. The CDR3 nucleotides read TGTGCCAGCAGCCCTCCTTCGGGACAGGCTACCTACGAGCAGTACTTC.

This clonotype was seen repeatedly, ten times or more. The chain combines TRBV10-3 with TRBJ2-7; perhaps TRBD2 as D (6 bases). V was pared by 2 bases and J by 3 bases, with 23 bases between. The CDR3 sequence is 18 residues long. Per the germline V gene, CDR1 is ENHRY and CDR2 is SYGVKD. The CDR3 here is CAISEELSSGLSFYEQYF. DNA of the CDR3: TGTGCCATCAGTGAGGAGTTGAGTAGCGGACTTTCCTTCTACGAGCAGTACTTC.

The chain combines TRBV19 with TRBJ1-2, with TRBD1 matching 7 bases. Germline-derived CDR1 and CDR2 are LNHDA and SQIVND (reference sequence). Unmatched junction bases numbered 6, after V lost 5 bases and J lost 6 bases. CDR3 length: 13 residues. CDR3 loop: CASSWTGWDGYTF. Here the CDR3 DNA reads TGTGCCAGTAGTTGGACAGGTTGGGATGGCTACACCTTC. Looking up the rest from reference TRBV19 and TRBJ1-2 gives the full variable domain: DGGITQSPKYLFRKEGQNVTLSCEQNLNHDAMYWYRQDPGQGLRLIYYSQIVNDFQKGDIAEGYSVSREKKESFPLTVTSAQKNPTAFYLCASSWTGWDGYTFGSGTRLTVV.

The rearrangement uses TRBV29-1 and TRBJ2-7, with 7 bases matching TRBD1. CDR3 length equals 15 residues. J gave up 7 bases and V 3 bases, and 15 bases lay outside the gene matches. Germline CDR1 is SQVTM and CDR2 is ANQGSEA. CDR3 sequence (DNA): TGCAGCGTTGACGGAACCGGGACAGCGATCCGAGAGCAGTACTTC. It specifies CSVDGTGTAIREQYF.

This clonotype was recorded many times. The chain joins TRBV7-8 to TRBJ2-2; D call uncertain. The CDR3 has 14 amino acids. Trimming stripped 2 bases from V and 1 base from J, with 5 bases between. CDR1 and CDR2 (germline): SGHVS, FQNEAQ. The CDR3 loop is CASSLLENTGELFF. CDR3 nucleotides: TGTGCCAGCAGCTTACTAGAGAACACCGGGGAGCTGTTTTTT.

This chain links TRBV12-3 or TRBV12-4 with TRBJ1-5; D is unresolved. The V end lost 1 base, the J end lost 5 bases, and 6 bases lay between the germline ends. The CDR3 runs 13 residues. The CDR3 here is CASSLEYDQPQHF. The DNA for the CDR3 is TGTGCCAGCAGTTTAGAATATGATCAGCCCCAGCATTTT.

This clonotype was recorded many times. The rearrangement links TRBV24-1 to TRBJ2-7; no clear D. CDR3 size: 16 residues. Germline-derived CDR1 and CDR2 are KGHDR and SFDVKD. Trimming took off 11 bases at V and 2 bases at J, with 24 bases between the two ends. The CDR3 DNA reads TGTGCCAGCGTCGGTGGTAGCAGGAACCGTGCCTACGAGCAGTACTTC. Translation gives CASVGGSRNRAYEQYF.

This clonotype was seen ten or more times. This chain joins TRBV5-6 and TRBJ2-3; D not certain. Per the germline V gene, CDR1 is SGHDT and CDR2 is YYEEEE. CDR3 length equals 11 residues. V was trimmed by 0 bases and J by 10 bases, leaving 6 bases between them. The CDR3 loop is CASSLGDPQYF. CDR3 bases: TGTGCCAGCAGCTTGGGCGATCCGCAGTATTTT.

The CDR3 is CSARDREQFF. The CDR3 nucleotides are TGCAGTGCTAGAGATAGGGAGCAGTTCTTC. The V call is TRBV20-1, the J call TRBJ2-1; D gene uncertain. The CDR3 has 10 residues. The germline V and J ends were trimmed by 0 bases and 10 bases, with 4 bases remaining between them. CDR1 is DFQATT and CDR2 is SNEGSKA in the germline V gene (reference sequence).

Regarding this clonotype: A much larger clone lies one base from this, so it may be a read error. CDR3 region: CASTQGLNKQFF. In nucleotides, the CDR3 is TGTGCCAGCACCCAGGGACTCAATAAGCAGTTCTTC. The chain uses TRBV5-6 and TRBJ2-1; D is perhaps TRBD2 (6 bases). The V gene's germline CDR1 is SGHDT and CDR2 YYEEEE. This CDR3 has 12 residues.

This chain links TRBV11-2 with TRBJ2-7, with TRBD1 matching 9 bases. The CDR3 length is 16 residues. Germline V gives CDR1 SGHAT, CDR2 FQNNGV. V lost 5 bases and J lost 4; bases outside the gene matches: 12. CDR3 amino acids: CASSPPGQGTGYEQYF. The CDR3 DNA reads TGTGCCAGCAGCCCTCCGGGACAGGGTACAGGGTACGAGCAGTACTTC.

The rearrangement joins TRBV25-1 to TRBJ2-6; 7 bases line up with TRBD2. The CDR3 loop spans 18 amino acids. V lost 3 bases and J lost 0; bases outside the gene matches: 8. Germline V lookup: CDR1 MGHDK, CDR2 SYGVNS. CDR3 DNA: TGTGCCAGCAGTGATTTAAGGGGAGGGATCTCTGGGGCCAACGTCCTGACTTTC. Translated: CASSDLRGGISGANVLTF.

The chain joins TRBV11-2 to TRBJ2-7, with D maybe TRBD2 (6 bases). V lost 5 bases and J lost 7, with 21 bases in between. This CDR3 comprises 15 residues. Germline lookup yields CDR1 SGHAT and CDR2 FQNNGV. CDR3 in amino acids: CASSELPKAAGEQYF. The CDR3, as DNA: TGTGCCAGCAGCGAGCTCCCTAAGGCAGCGGGTGAGCAGTACTTC. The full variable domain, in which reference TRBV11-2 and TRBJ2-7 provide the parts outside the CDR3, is EAGVAQSPRYKIIEKRQSVAFWCNPISGHATLYWYQQILGQGPKLLIQFQNNGVVDDSQLPKDRFSAERLKGVDSTLKIQPAKLEDSAVYLCASSELPKAAGEQYFGPGTRLTVT.

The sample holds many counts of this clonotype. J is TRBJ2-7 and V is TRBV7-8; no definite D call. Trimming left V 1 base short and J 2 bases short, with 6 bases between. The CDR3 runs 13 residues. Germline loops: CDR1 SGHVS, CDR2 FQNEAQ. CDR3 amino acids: CASSLGVAYEQYF. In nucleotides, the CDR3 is TGTGCCAGCAGCTTAGGAGTAGCCTACGAGCAGTACTTC.

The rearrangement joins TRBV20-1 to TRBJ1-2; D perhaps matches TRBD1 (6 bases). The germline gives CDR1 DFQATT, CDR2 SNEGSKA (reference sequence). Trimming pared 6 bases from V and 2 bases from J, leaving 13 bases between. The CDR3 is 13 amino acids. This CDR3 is CSAPQGRNYGYTF. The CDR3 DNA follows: TGCAGTGCCCCACAGGGACGGAACTATGGCTACACCTTC.

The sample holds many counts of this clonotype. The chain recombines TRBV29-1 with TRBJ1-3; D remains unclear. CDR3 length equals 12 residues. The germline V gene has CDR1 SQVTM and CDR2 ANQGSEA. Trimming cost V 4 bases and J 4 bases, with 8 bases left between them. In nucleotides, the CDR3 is TGCAGCGTTGCTGTCTCCGGAAACACCATATATTTT. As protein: CSVAVSGNTIYF.

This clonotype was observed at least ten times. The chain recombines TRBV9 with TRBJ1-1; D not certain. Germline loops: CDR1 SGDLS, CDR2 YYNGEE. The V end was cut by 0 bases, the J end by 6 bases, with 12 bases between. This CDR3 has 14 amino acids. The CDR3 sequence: CASSVATQVPEAFF. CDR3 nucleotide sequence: TGTGCCAGCAGCGTAGCTACGCAGGTTCCTGAAGCTTTCTTT.

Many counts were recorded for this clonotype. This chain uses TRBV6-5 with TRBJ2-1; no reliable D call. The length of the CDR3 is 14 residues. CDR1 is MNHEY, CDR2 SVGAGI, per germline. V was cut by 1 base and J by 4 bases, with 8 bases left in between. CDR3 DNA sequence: TGTGCCAGCAGTTACTACGGCATATACAATGAGCAGTTCTTC. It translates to CASSYYGIYNEQFF.

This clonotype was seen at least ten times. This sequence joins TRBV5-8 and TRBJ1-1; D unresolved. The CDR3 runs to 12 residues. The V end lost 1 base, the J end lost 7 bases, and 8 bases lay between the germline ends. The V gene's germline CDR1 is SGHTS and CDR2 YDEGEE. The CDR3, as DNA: TGTGCCAGCAGCTTGATCCTCAATGAAGCTTTCTTT. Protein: CASSLILNEAFF.

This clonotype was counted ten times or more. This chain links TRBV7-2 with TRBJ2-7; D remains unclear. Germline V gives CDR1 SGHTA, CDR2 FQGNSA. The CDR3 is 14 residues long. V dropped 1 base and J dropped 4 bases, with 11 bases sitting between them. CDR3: CASSLVGLIYEQYF. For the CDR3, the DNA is TGTGCCAGCAGCTTAGTAGGGTTAATTTACGAGCAGTACTTC.

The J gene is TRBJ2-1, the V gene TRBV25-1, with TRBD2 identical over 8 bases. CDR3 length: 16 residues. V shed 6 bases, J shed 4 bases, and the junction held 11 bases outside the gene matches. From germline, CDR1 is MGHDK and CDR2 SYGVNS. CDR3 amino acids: CASRAFTSGLYNEQFF. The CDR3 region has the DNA TGTGCCAGCAGAGCCTTTACTAGCGGACTGTACAATGAGCAGTTCTTC.

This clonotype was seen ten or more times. Here the CDR3 DNA reads TGTGCCAGCAGCTTGACTCAGGGCTACGAGCAGTACTTC. This encodes CASSLTQGYEQYF. The chain recombines TRBV7-8 with TRBJ2-7; D is possibly TRBD1 (5 bases). This CDR3 spans 13 amino acids. V was cut by 3 bases and J by 3 bases, with 9 bases left in between. CDR1 and CDR2 from the germline V gene are SGHVS and FQNEAQ.

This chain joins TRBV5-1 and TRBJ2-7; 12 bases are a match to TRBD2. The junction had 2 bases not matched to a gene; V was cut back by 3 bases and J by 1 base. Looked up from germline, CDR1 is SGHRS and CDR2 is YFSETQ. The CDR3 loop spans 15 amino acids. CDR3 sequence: CASSSGLAGSYEQYF. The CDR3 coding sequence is TGCGCCAGCAGCTCCGGACTAGCGGGATCCTACGAGCAGTACTTC.